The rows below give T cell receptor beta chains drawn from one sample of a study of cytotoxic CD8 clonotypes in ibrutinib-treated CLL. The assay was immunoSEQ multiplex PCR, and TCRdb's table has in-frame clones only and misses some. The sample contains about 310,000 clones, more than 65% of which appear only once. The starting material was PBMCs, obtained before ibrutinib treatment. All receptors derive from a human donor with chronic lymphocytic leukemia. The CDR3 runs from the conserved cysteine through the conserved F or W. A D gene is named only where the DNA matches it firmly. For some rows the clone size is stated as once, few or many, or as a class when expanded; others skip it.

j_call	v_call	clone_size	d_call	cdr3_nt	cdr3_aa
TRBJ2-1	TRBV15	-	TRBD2	TGTGCCACCAGCAGAGTCGGGACTAGTGACAATGAGCAGTTCTTC	CATSRVGTSDNEQFF
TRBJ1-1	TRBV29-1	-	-	TGCAGCGTTGAAGAGACAGGTCGGTACACTGAAGCTTTCTTT	CSVEETGRYTEAFF
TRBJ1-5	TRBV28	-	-	TGTGCCAGCAGTTTACTCTATAGTCGGGGGGCAAAACAGCCCCAGCATTTT	CASSLLYSRGAKQPQHF
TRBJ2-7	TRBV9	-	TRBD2	TGTGCCAGCAGCGAATCTAGCGGGGTCTCCTACGAGCAGTACTTC	CASSESSGVSYEQYF
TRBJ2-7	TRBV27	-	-	TGTGCCATTAACGGTTACGAGCAGTACTTC	CAINGYEQYF
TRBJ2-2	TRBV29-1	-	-	TGCAGCGGAACAGGGTTCACCGGGGAGCTGTTTTTT	CSGTGFTGELFF
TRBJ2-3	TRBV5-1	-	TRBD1	TGCGCCAGCAGAGGACAGGGATCCCAAGATACGCAGTATTTT	CASRGQGSQDTQYF
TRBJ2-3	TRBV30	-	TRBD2	TGTGCCTGGAGTACCCTCCGGGGACTAGCGGGAGGGCCCGGCACAGATACGCAGTATTTT	CAWSTLRGLAGGPGTDTQYF
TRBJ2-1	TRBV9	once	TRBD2	TGTGCCAGCAGCCCTCGGATCCTAGCGGGAGCCAATGAGCAGTTCTTC	CASSPRILAGANEQFF
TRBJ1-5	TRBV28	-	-	TGTGCCAGCCACAGAAGCAATCAGCCCCAGCATTTT	CASHRSNQPQHF
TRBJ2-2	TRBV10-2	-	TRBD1	TGCGCCAGCAGTGGAACAGGGGTTTTTTCCGGGGAGCTGTTTTTT	CASSGTGVFSGELFF
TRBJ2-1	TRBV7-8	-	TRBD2	TGTGCCAGCAGCTCACTCCCGGGACTAGCGGGAGGGCCAAGCTCCTACAATGAGCAGTTCTTC	CASSSLPGLAGGPSSYNEQFF